A selection of T cell receptor beta chains follows, all from one sample in a study of PD-1 blockade in classical Hodgkin lymphoma. The method was immunoSEQ multiplex PCR; TCRdb's version includes in-frame clones alone and lacks a portion of them. The sample lists some 33,000 clones; 81% were seen once. Material: peripheral blood mononuclear cells (PBMCs), obtained before the fourth cycle of nivolumab. The source of these receptors is a human donor with classical Hodgkin lymphoma. Each CDR3 is given with its conserved first and last residue. The D gene is left open where the match is weak. The listing skips clone size in some rows; elsewhere it reads once, few, many or a size class.

abundance: few
d_gene: .
v_gene: TRBV6-6
j_gene: TRBJ2-1
CDR3aa: CASTHGAANNEQFF
CDR3nt: TGTGCCAGCACCCACGGGGCAGCCAACAATGAGCAGTTCTTC

abundance: .
d_gene: .
v_gene: TRBV6-1
j_gene: TRBJ2-2
CDR3aa: CASSEAADTGELFF
CDR3nt: TGTGCCAGCAGTGAGGCAGCCGACACCGGGGAGCTGTTTTTT

abundance: .
d_gene: .
v_gene: TRBV19
j_gene: TRBJ1-6
CDR3aa: CASSISERSPLHF
CDR3nt: TGTGCCAGTAGTATATCCGAACGGTCACCCCTCCACTTT

abundance: .
d_gene: TRBD1
v_gene: TRBV29-1
j_gene: TRBJ1-1
CDR3aa: CSVRTGANLNTEAFF
CDR3nt: TGCAGCGTTAGGACAGGGGCAAATTTGAACACTGAAGCTTTCTTT

abundance: once
d_gene: .
v_gene: TRBV11-3
j_gene: TRBJ1-1
CDR3aa: CASSPMNTEAFF
CDR3nt: TGTGCCAGCAGCCCCATGAACACTGAAGCTTTCTTT

abundance: .
d_gene: .
v_gene: TRBV18
j_gene: TRBJ2-6
CDR3aa: CASSSGQSGANVLTF
CDR3nt: TGTGCCAGCTCATCTGGACAGTCTGGGGCCAACGTCCTGACTTTC

abundance: .
d_gene: .
v_gene: TRBV28
j_gene: TRBJ1-5
CDR3aa: CASSLLPRSRVSGNQPQHF
CDR3nt: TGTGCCAGCAGTTTGCTACCCCGCTCGAGGGTTTCTGGCAATCAGCCCCAGCATTTT

abundance: .
d_gene: .
v_gene: TRBV5-1
j_gene: TRBJ1-2
CDR3aa: CASSLVGQQYGYTF
CDR3nt: TGCGCCAGCAGCTTGGTAGGCCAGCAGTATGGCTACACCTTC

abundance: .
d_gene: TRBD1
v_gene: TRBV7-3
j_gene: TRBJ2-2
CDR3aa: CASSPKPGTVNTGELFF
CDR3nt: TGTGCCAGCAGCCCGAAACCCGGGACAGTCAACACCGGGGAGCTGTTTTTT

abundance: .
d_gene: .
v_gene: TRBV7-3
j_gene: TRBJ1-1
CDR3aa: CASSLLGGNTEAFF
CDR3nt: TGTGCCAGCAGCTTACTAGGGGGTAACACTGAAGCTTTCTTT

abundance: .
d_gene: .
v_gene: TRBV19
j_gene: TRBJ2-5
CDR3aa: CASRSDNSQETQYF
CDR3nt: TGTGCCAGCCGATCCGACAACTCCCAAGAGACCCAGTACTTC

abundance: once
d_gene: .
v_gene: TRBV4-3
j_gene: TRBJ2-2
CDR3aa: CASSQGQYTGELFF
CDR3nt: TGCGCCAGCAGCCAAGGGCAGTACACCGGGGAGCTGTTTTTT

abundance: .
d_gene: TRBD1
v_gene: TRBV29-1
j_gene: TRBJ1-1
CDR3aa: CSGRQGAGTEAFF
CDR3nt: TGCAGCGGGCGACAGGGGGCGGGCACTGAAGCTTTCTTT

abundance: .
d_gene: TRBD1
v_gene: TRBV7-2
j_gene: TRBJ1-5
CDR3aa: CASSGRTGNQPQHF
CDR3nt: TGTGCCAGCAGCGGCAGGACAGGGAATCAGCCCCAGCATTTT

abundance: .
d_gene: .
v_gene: TRBV7-8
j_gene: TRBJ2-3
CDR3aa: CASSLAWVTDTQYF
CDR3nt: TGTGCCAGCAGCTTAGCCTGGGTCACAGATACGCAGTATTTT

abundance: once
d_gene: .
v_gene: TRBV27
j_gene: TRBJ2-7
CDR3aa: CASSLSIGTQVYEQYF
CDR3nt: TGTGCCAGCAGTTTAAGTATAGGGACTCAAGTCTACGAGCAGTACTTC

abundance: .
d_gene: .
v_gene: TRBV14
j_gene: TRBJ1-2
CDR3aa: CASSETLNYGYTF
CDR3nt: TGTGCCAGCAGCGAGACACTTAACTATGGCTACACCTTC

abundance: .
d_gene: .
v_gene: TRBV2
j_gene: TRBJ2-1
CDR3aa: CANKVPGWALGHNEQFF
CDR3nt: TGTGCCAACAAGGTTCCCGGTTGGGCATTGGGGCACAATGAGCAGTTCTTC

abundance: once
d_gene: TRBD1
v_gene: TRBV2
j_gene: TRBJ2-1
CDR3aa: CASRSGTGNNEQFF
CDR3nt: TGTGCCAGCAGGTCCGGGACAGGGAACAATGAGCAGTTCTTC

abundance: .
d_gene: .
v_gene: TRBV5-6
j_gene: TRBJ2-2
CDR3aa: CASSLLAGDNTGELFF
CDR3nt: TGTGCCAGCAGCTTGTTGGCAGGGGATAACACCGGGGAGCTGTTTTTT

abundance: once
d_gene: .
v_gene: TRBV7-9
j_gene: TRBJ1-1
CDR3aa: CASFLELGTEAFF
CDR3nt: TGTGCCAGTTTCCTGGAATTGGGGACTGAAGCTTTCTTT

abundance: .
d_gene: TRBD2
v_gene: TRBV4-2
j_gene: TRBJ2-5
CDR3aa: CASSPTSGPGETQYF
CDR3nt: TGTGCCAGCAGCCCGACTAGCGGGCCTGGGGAGACCCAGTACTTC

abundance: .
d_gene: TRBD1
v_gene: TRBV6-1
j_gene: TRBJ1-4
CDR3aa: CASSGDRAYRGNEKLFF
CDR3nt: TGTGCCAGCAGTGGGGACAGGGCTTATAGGGGTAATGAAAAACTGTTTTTT

abundance: .
d_gene: .
v_gene: TRBV19
j_gene: TRBJ2-5
CDR3aa: CASSIATETQYF
CDR3nt: TGTGCCAGTAGTATAGCTACAGAGACCCAGTACTTC

abundance: .
d_gene: .
v_gene: TRBV12-5
j_gene: TRBJ1-2
CDR3aa: CASARQDNYGYTF
CDR3nt: TGTGCTAGTGCTCGGCAGGACAACTATGGCTACACCTTC

abundance: .
d_gene: TRBD2
v_gene: TRBV7-6
j_gene: TRBJ2-7
CDR3aa: CASSLGRLAGNYEQYF
CDR3nt: TGTGCCAGCAGCTTAGGAAGGCTAGCGGGCAATTACGAGCAGTACTTC

abundance: .
d_gene: .
v_gene: TRBV4-3
j_gene: TRBJ2-5
CDR3aa: CASSQDQGQSETQYF
CDR3nt: TGCGCCAGCAGCCAAGACCAGGGGCAGTCGGAGACCCAGTACTTC

abundance: once
d_gene: TRBD2
v_gene: TRBV7-8
j_gene: TRBJ2-5
CDR3aa: CASSLGSYGLAGETQYF
CDR3nt: TGTGCCAGCAGCTTAGGGTCATATGGACTAGCGGGGGAGACCCAGTACTTC

abundance: once
d_gene: TRBD1
v_gene: TRBV29-1
j_gene: TRBJ2-6
CDR3aa: CSVPSDRVGDSGANVLTF
CDR3nt: TGCAGCGTCCCGTCAGACAGGGTGGGAGACTCTGGGGCCAACGTCCTGACTTTC

abundance: few
d_gene: TRBD2
v_gene: TRBV5-6
j_gene: TRBJ2-1
CDR3aa: CASSLGGGRASYNEQFF
CDR3nt: TGTGCCAGCAGCTTGGGTGGTGGGAGGGCCTCCTACAATGAGCAGTTCTTC

abundance: .
d_gene: TRBD1
v_gene: TRBV5-5
j_gene: TRBJ1-2
CDR3aa: CASSQGNDRGYGYTF
CDR3nt: TGCGCCAGCAGCCAAGGGAACGACAGGGGCTATGGCTACACCTTC

abundance: few
d_gene: .
v_gene: TRBV19
j_gene: TRBJ1-6
CDR3aa: CASSIILAQGDSPLHF
CDR3nt: TGTGCCAGTAGTATAATCCTTGCGCAGGGTGATTCACCCCTCCACTTT

abundance: .
d_gene: TRBD1
v_gene: TRBV5-1
j_gene: TRBJ2-5
CDR3aa: CASSRDSQQETQYF
CDR3nt: TGCGCCAGCAGCAGGGACAGCCAGCAAGAGACCCAGTACTTC

abundance: .
d_gene: TRBD1
v_gene: TRBV6-1
j_gene: TRBJ1-1
CDR3aa: CASSGRGRGDTEAFF
CDR3nt: TGTGCCAGCAGTGGCAGGGGGCGTGGGGACACTGAAGCTTTCTTT

abundance: .
d_gene: .
v_gene: TRBV15
j_gene: TRBJ1-4
CDR3aa: CATSREWGDYEKLFF
CDR3nt: TGTGCCACCAGCAGAGAGTGGGGGGACTATGAAAAACTGTTTTTT

abundance: .
d_gene: .
v_gene: TRBV10-3
j_gene: TRBJ2-2
CDR3aa: CASRETNTGELFF
CDR3nt: TGTGCCTCCCGGGAGACGAACACCGGGGAGCTGTTTTTT

abundance: .
d_gene: .
v_gene: TRBV29-1
j_gene: TRBJ2-3
CDR3aa: CSGTDGTDTQYF
CDR3nt: TGCAGCGGGACAGACGGCACAGATACGCAGTATTTT

abundance: .
d_gene: .
v_gene: TRBV28
j_gene: TRBJ2-1
CDR3aa: CASSSRAGQFF
CDR3nt: TGTGCCAGCAGTTCCAGGGCGGGGCAGTTCTTC

abundance: .
d_gene: TRBD1
v_gene: TRBV6-5
j_gene: TRBJ2-4
CDR3aa: CASSYSTGLAKNIQYF
CDR3nt: TGTGCCAGCAGTTACTCGACAGGGCTAGCCAAAAACATTCAGTACTTC

abundance: .
d_gene: .
v_gene: TRBV7-2
j_gene: TRBJ2-5
CDR3aa: CASSPLAVQETQYF
CDR3nt: TGTGCCAGCAGCCCGTTAGCGGTTCAAGAGACCCAGTACTTC

abundance: .
d_gene: .
v_gene: TRBV18
j_gene: TRBJ2-2
CDR3aa: CASSPPIQRANTGELFF
CDR3nt: TGTGCCAGCTCACCACCTATCCAGCGGGCGAACACCGGGGAGCTGTTTTTT

abundance: .
d_gene: .
v_gene: TRBV6-5
j_gene: TRBJ2-2
CDR3aa: CASSYSRVRTGELFF
CDR3nt: TGTGCCAGCAGTTACTCCAGGGTACGGACCGGGGAGCTGTTTTTT

abundance: .
d_gene: .
v_gene: TRBV19
j_gene: TRBJ1-5
CDR3aa: CASSPLRGDNQPQHF
CDR3nt: TGTGCCAGTAGTCCCCTACGGGGGGACAATCAGCCCCAGCATTTT

abundance: .
d_gene: .
v_gene: TRBV18
j_gene: TRBJ1-4
CDR3aa: CASSPRQAKTNEKLFF
CDR3nt: TGTGCCAGCTCACCAAGACAGGCGAAAACTAATGAAAAACTGTTTTTT

abundance: few
d_gene: .
v_gene: TRBV12-5
j_gene: TRBJ1-2
CDR3aa: CASGPPPGRGNGYTF
CDR3nt: TGTGCTAGTGGTCCTCCTCCAGGGAGAGGGAATGGCTACACCTTC

abundance: .
d_gene: TRBD2
v_gene: TRBV6-5
j_gene: TRBJ2-3
CDR3aa: CASSSLLAGGSDTQYF
CDR3nt: TGTGCCAGCAGTTCCCTACTAGCGGGAGGTTCAGATACGCAGTATTTT

abundance: once
d_gene: .
v_gene: TRBV30
j_gene: TRBJ2-1
CDR3aa: CAWSFHEQFF
CDR3nt: TGTGCCTGGAGTTTCCATGAGCAGTTCTTC